The 27 T cell receptor beta chains given below trace back to one sample, sequenced in a study of T cell repertoires in cytomegalovirus infection. These TCRs are of unknown antigen specificity. TCRdb reprocessed the reads with MiXCR, giving one entry per CDR3 protein. The sample yields some 500,000 distinct CDR3 sequences, just under 40% seen once. Source: cultured PBMCs, taken from culture after CMV antigen stimulation. The receptor source for this set is a human donor in good health (CMV status not recorded). Some clones in this sample may be carry-over from other donors' samples.

CDR3: CASSHLGRENTGELFF. In nucleotides, the CDR3 is TGTGCCAGCAGCCACCTAGGGCGGGAGAACACCGGGGAGCTGTTTTTT. The J gene is TRBJ2-2, the V gene TRBV7-6, with D perhaps matching TRBD2 (6 bases). V lost 5 bases, J lost 1 base, and 14 bases lay in between. Germline V CDR1 and CDR2: SGHVS, FNYEAQ. The CDR3 has 16 amino acids.

The chain recombines TRBV6-6 with TRBJ2-7; perhaps TRBD2 as D (6 bases). Per the germline V gene, CDR1 is MNHNY and CDR2 is SVGAGI (reference sequence). This CDR3 has 13 amino acids. With 5 bases removed from V and 4 bases from J, the gap between germline ends came to 12 bases. The CDR3 loop reads CASSGRTRYEQYF. DNA for the CDR3: TGTGCCAGCAGTGGGAGGACCAGATACGAGCAGTACTTC.

This rearrangement joins TRBV19 to TRBJ1-4; a weak D match, TRBD1 (5 bases). The V gene lost 8 bases and the J gene lost 1 base, with 8 bases spanning the gap. CDR1 and CDR2 from the germline V gene are LNHDA and SQIVND (reference sequence). The CDR3 is 13 residues long. CDR3 region: CASERGTNEKLFF. CDR3 coding DNA: TGTGCCAGTGAGAGGGGAACTAATGAAAAACTGTTTTTT. Complete variable domain (other parts from reference TRBV19 and TRBJ1-4): DGGITQSPKYLFRKEGQNVTLSCEQNLNHDAMYWYRQDPGQGLRLIYYSQIVNDFQKGDIAEGYSVSREKKESFPLTVTSAQKNPTAFYLCASERGTNEKLFFGSGTQLSVL.

The chain carries TRBV6-2 or TRBV6-3 and TRBJ2-1; 7 bases map to TRBD2. V shed 4 bases, J shed 7 bases, and the junction held 10 bases outside the gene matches. Germline lookup yields CDR1 MNHEY and CDR2 SVGEGT. The CDR3 extends over 15 amino acids. CDR3 sequence reads: CASSSRLEGGNEQFF. CDR3 DNA: TGTGCCAGCAGTTCTCGACTAGAGGGAGGGAATGAGCAGTTCTTC.

The rearrangement uses TRBV10-3 and TRBJ2-3; D gene uncertain. This CDR3 has 15 amino acids. V was clipped by 3 bases and J by 0 bases, with 10 bases between them. From germline, CDR1 is ENHRY and CDR2 SYGVKD. The CDR3 is CAISDGRESTDTQYF. The CDR3 region has the DNA TGTGCCATCAGTGACGGCAGAGAAAGCACAGATACGCAGTATTTT.

This clonotype was detected only once. This chain joins TRBV6-2 or TRBV6-3 and TRBJ2-1; 8 bases match TRBD2. Germline CDR1 reads MNHEY; CDR2 reads SVGEGT. V gave up 6 bases and J gave up 3 bases; unmatched junction bases: 4. This CDR3 has 14 amino acids. The CDR3: CASRPLADYNEQFF. As DNA, the CDR3 is TGTGCCAGCAGGCCACTAGCGGACTACAATGAGCAGTTCTTC.

The genes are TRBV18 and TRBJ1-6; TRBD1 agrees at 8 bases. Germline V gene lookup returns CDR1 KGHSH and CDR2 LQKENI. V was clipped by 5 bases and J by 9 bases; unmatched bases: 12. The CDR3 sequence is 16 residues long. This CDR3 reads CASSAGRDRILSPLHF. The CDR3 DNA sequence: TGTGCCAGCTCAGCCGGGAGGGACAGGATTCTTTCACCCCTCCACTTT.

This clonotype appeared a few times. The chain employs TRBV27 and TRBJ2-7; the match to TRBD1 covers 7 bases. The CDR3 consists of 15 residues. CDR1 is MNHEY, CDR2 SMNVEV, per germline (reference sequence). V shed 7 bases, J shed 5 bases, and the junction held 14 bases outside the gene matches. The CDR3, as DNA: TGTGCCAGCAAAAGGGGAAACAGGGGAAGGGACGAGCAGTACTTC. Protein sequence: CASKRGNRGRDEQYF.

The V and J genes are TRBV6-2 or TRBV6-3 and TRBJ2-5; D gene unclear. CDR1 and CDR2 from the germline V gene are MNHEY and SVGEGT. V was shortened by 10 bases and J by 2 bases, with 17 bases between the two germline ends. This CDR3 is 14 amino acids long. CDR3 in amino acids: CAIMDGSLQETQYF. As DNA, the CDR3 is TGTGCCATCATGGACGGATCCTTACAAGAGACCCAGTACTTC.

V and J are TRBV6-5 and TRBJ2-2; TRBD2 is a possible D gene (6 bases). Trimming stripped 5 bases from V and 6 bases from J, with 19 bases between. This CDR3 comprises 16 residues. Germline CDR1 is MNHEY and CDR2 is SVGAGI. DNA for the CDR3: TGTGCCAGCAGTGGGAGGACATCCGTCGGGTCCGGGGAGCTGTTTTTT. Its protein product is CASSGRTSVGSGELFF.

J is TRBJ1-2 and V is TRBV6-5; D unclear. The CDR3 consists of 11 residues. Germline V gives CDR1 MNHEY, CDR2 SVGAGI. Trimming removed 8 bases at V and 2 bases at J, with 6 bases between. CDR3 in DNA: TGTGCCAGCGGGCTGAACTATGGCTACACCTTC. The encoded protein is CASGLNYGYTF.

The chain recombines TRBV28 with TRBJ1-3, with D unclear. This CDR3 has 16 amino acids. CDR1 and CDR2 (germline): MDHEN, SYDVKM. Between the trimmed V and J ends, which lost 4 bases and 4 bases, there was a span of 17 bases. Here the CDR3 reads CASSSRALLYGNTIYF. The CDR3 bases are TGTGCCAGCAGTTCCCGGGCCCTTCTTTACGGAAACACCATATATTTT.

The J gene is TRBJ1-2, the V gene TRBV7-2, with TRBD1 identical over 9 bases. The CDR3 is made up of 14 amino acids. J gave up 4 bases and V 2 bases, and 2 bases lay outside the gene matches. Germline CDR1 and CDR2: SGHTA and FQGNSA. Here the CDR3 reads CASSLMGQGYGYTF. CDR3 sequence (DNA): TGTGCCAGCAGCTTAATGGGACAGGGCTATGGCTACACCTTC.

The rearrangement joins TRBV7-2 to TRBJ2-1; 9 bases align to TRBD2. The CDR3 extends over 14 amino acids. The germline V gene encodes CDR1 SGHTA and CDR2 FQGNSA. V lost 10 bases and J lost 4; bases outside the gene matches: 8. CDR3 DNA sequence: TGTGCCATCGTGAATAGCGGGAGTTACAATGAGCAGTTCTTC. Protein product: CAIVNSGSYNEQFF.

This clonotype was counted between two and nine times. V gene TRBV6-1 combines with J gene TRBJ1-5, with a weak D call TRBD1 (6 bases). This CDR3 comprises 15 residues. Germline V gene lookup returns CDR1 MNHNS and CDR2 SASEGT. V was trimmed by 1 base and J by 5 bases, leaving 12 bases between them. The CDR3 bases are TGTGCCAGCAGTGAAGTCAGGGGTGGGGATCAGCCCCAGCATTTT. Translating gives CASSEVRGGDQPQHF.

The chain is built from TRBV7-2 and TRBJ2-7; 8 positions match TRBD1. The V and J ends lost 5 bases and 4 bases, in that order; junction bases with no gene match: 10. Germline V CDR1 and CDR2: SGHTA, FQGNSA. The CDR3 spans 15 residues. The CDR3 loop is CASSADRVVAYEQYF. DNA for the CDR3: TGTGCCAGCAGCGCGGACAGGGTCGTAGCATACGAGCAGTACTTC.

The genes are TRBV5-4 and TRBJ1-3, with a tentative D call TRBD1 (6 bases). Per the germline V gene, CDR1 is SGHNT and CDR2 is YYREEE (reference sequence). Trimming shortened V by 7 bases and J by 4 bases, and 15 bases separated the two germline ends. CDR3 length equals 14 residues. The CDR3 nucleotides are TGTGCCAGCGAGCAGGGGCCGGACGGAAACACCATATATTTT. It encodes CASEQGPDGNTIYF.

The chain joins TRBV7-9 to TRBJ2-3, with D perhaps TRBD1 (6 bases). Germline CDR1 SEHNR, CDR2 FQNEAQ (reference sequence). The CDR3 sequence is 16 residues long. The germline V and J ends were trimmed by 2 bases and 0 bases, with 12 bases remaining between them. CDR3 residues: CASSLTGIGSTDTQYF. The CDR3 bases are TGTGCCAGCAGCTTAACAGGGATAGGAAGCACAGATACGCAGTATTTT.

This clonotype was picked up a small number of times. The chain uses TRBV14 and TRBJ2-1; a possible D gene is TRBD2 (6 bases). Trimming took 4 bases from V and 0 from J, leaving 19 bases between them. This CDR3 spans 18 amino acids. The germline CDR1 and CDR2 sequences are SGHDN and FVKESK. The DNA of the CDR3 is TGTGCCAGCAGCCCCGGTAGGCTAGCGCTGAGCTCCTACAATGAGCAGTTCTTC. This encodes CASSPGRLALSSYNEQFF.

The V gene is TRBV19, the J gene TRBJ1-1, with D tentatively TRBD1 (5 bases). V lost 10 bases and J 7 bases, leaving 10 bases between the germline ends. Germline V lookup: CDR1 LNHDA, CDR2 SQIVND (reference sequence). The CDR3 is 10 residues long. Written as DNA, the CDR3 is TGTGCCACCGGGGCGCATGAAGCTTTCTTT. Translation gives CATGAHEAFF.

The rearrangement joins TRBV6-1 to TRBJ2-7; possibly TRBD2 for D (6 bases). V lost 5 bases, J lost 2 bases, and 13 bases lay in between. The CDR3 spans 14 residues. Germline values: CDR1 MNHNS, CDR2 SASEGT. CDR3 DNA: TGTGCCAGCAGTCCCCCGGGACTCACCTACGAGCAGTACTTC. Translation: CASSPPGLTYEQYF.

The chain has TRBV12-3 or TRBV12-4 and TRBJ2-2; 7 bases line up with TRBD2. V shed 2 bases, J shed 4 bases, and the junction held 4 bases outside the gene matches. The CDR3 runs 15 residues. In nucleotides, the CDR3 is TGTGCCAGCAGTTTATGGGAGGGGATCACCGGGGAGCTGTTTTTT. Its translation is CASSLWEGITGELFF.

The chain recombines TRBV2 with TRBJ2-3; tentative D call: TRBD1 (6 bases). Trimming shortened V by 9 bases and J by 5 bases, and 15 bases separated the two germline ends. The germline V gene has CDR1 SNHLY and CDR2 FYNNEI. The CDR3 is 13 amino acids. DNA for the CDR3: TGTGCCAGGTCGCGTGGGGGCTTAGATACGCAGTATTTT. The encoded protein is CARSRGGLDTQYF.

The genes are TRBV6-5 and TRBJ2-1; 12 bases are shared with TRBD2. J gave up 7 bases and V 8 bases, and 12 bases lay outside the gene matches. This CDR3 is built from 16 residues. Germline CDR1 reads MNHEY; CDR2 reads SVGAGI. The DNA of the CDR3 is TGTGCCAGCGGCAACCCTGGGACTAGCGGGTTAAATGAGCAGTTCTTC. Translated: CASGNPGTSGLNEQFF.

The gene calls are TRBV19 and TRBJ1-5, with TRBD1 as a possible D gene (5 bases). CDR3 length: 14 residues. The germline V gene has CDR1 LNHDA and CDR2 SQIVND (reference sequence). V was pared by 10 bases and J by 0 bases, with 13 bases between. CDR3 loop: CATHGGYSNQPQHF. The CDR3 DNA reads as TGTGCCACCCACGGGGGATATAGCAATCAGCCCCAGCATTTT.

This chain links TRBV7-2 with TRBJ1-1, with D perhaps matching TRBD1 (5 bases). The CDR3 has 13 amino acids. CDR1 is SGHTA and CDR2 is FQGNSA in the germline V gene. With 5 bases removed from V and 8 bases from J, the gap between germline ends came to 15 bases. The CDR3 reads CASSRDGVKEAFF. The CDR3 DNA reads TGTGCCAGCAGCCGGGACGGCGTAAAGGAAGCTTTCTTT.

This rearrangement joins TRBV2 to TRBJ2-5, with TRBD1 identical over 7 bases. V lost 6 bases, J lost 4 bases, and 5 bases stayed unmatched. The CDR3 consists of 13 residues. Germline loops: CDR1 SNHLY, CDR2 FYNNEI. The CDR3 loop is CASRRDRTETQYF. The CDR3 DNA reads as TGTGCCAGCAGAAGGGACAGAACAGAGACCCAGTACTTC.